One and the same sample provided the 12 T cell receptor beta chains below, sequenced in a study of cytomegalovirus exposure and HLA in healthy donors. Vbeta (60) and Jbeta (13) primers were used in the PCR. This table comes from immunoSEQ multiplex PCR, and its TCRdb copy is limited to in-frame clones, with some not included. The top ten hold less than 25% of the sample, which has 75,000 or so clones, over 50% seen once. Sequencing was carried out using PBMCs. These receptors were obtained from a man aged 35 to 55 in good health and CMV-seropositive.

The chain combines TRBV4-3 with TRBJ2-1, with TRBD1 identical over 7 bases. Germline CDR1 reads LGHNA; CDR2 reads YSLEER. V lost 1 base to trimming and J lost 7 bases; unmatched junction nucleotides: 4. This CDR3 comprises 14 residues. The CDR3 nucleotides are TGCGCCAGCAGCCAAGCTCACAGGGGTAATGAGCAGTTCTTC. It specifies CASSQAHRGNEQFF.

The rearrangement links TRBV10-3 to TRBJ2-2, with TRBD1 identical over 9 bases. The germline V gene has CDR1 ENHRY and CDR2 SYGVKD. With 11 bases clipped from V and 3 bases from J, the junction kept 13 bases outside the gene matches. CDR3 length equals 16 residues. The CDR3 loop reads CAVEGDRGNYTGELFF. DNA for the CDR3: TGTGCCGTCGAGGGAGACAGGGGGAATTACACCGGGGAGCTGTTTTTT.

This clone occurred once. The chain's CDR3 is CAWSRVGGGYTF. CDR3 nucleotide sequence: TGTGCCTGGAGCCGGGTGGGTGGTGGCTACACCTTC. The J gene is TRBJ1-2, the V gene TRBV30, with unresolved D. Germline V CDR1 and CDR2: GTSNPN, SVGIG (reference sequence). The CDR3 has 12 amino acids. V lost 3 bases to trimming and J lost 7 bases, with 12 bases between them. Together with reference TRBV30 and TRBJ1-2, the CDR3 gives the full variable domain: SQTIHQWPATLVQPVGSPLSLECTVEGTSNPNLYWYRQAAGRGLQLLFYSVGIGQISSEVPQNLSASRPQDRQFILSSKKLLLSDSGFYLCAWSRVGGGYTFGSGTRLTVV.

This CDR3 is CASSLDGLVAKNIQYF. The DNA of the CDR3 is TGTGCCAGCAGCTTGGATGGGCTGGTGGCCAAAAACATTCAGTACTTC. This chain links TRBV5-6 with TRBJ2-4; D unclear. Trimming removed 0 bases at V and 1 base at J, with 11 bases between. There are 16 residues in the CDR3. Germline assignment: CDR1 SGHDT and CDR2 YYEEEE. The full variable domain, its missing parts supplied by reference TRBV5-6 and TRBJ2-4, is DAGVTQSPTHLIKTRGQQVTLRCSPKSGHDTVSWYQQALGQGPQFIFQYYEEEERQRGNFPDRFSGHQFPNYSSELNVNALLLGDSALYLCASSLDGLVAKNIQYFGAGTRLSVL.

The V call is TRBV6-6, the J call TRBJ2-3, with D possibly being TRBD2 (6 bases). Trimming cost V 2 bases and J 3 bases, with 6 bases left between them. The CDR3 extends over 13 amino acids. Germline V gives CDR1 MNHNY, CDR2 SVGAGI (reference sequence). The CDR3 reads CASSYSGTDTQYF. The CDR3 coding sequence is TGTGCCAGCAGTTACAGCGGGACAGATACGCAGTATTTT.

The CDR3 here is CASSLEGDTQYF. The CDR3 DNA reads TGCGCCAGCAGCCTGGAGGGGGATACGCAGTATTTT. The chain carries TRBV5-1 and TRBJ2-3, with D tentatively TRBD2 (6 bases). Germline V CDR1 and CDR2: SGHRS, YFSETQ. V lost 4 bases and J 6 bases, leaving 9 bases between the germline ends. The CDR3 contains 12 residues.

The CDR3: CASSSPLSNQPQHF. The CDR3 nucleotides are TGTGCCAGCAGCTCTCCCCTTAGCAATCAGCCCCAGCATTTT. V usage is TRBV7-9 and J usage is TRBJ1-5; D is unclear. Germline V gene lookup returns CDR1 SEHNR and CDR2 FQNEAQ (reference sequence). The CDR3 consists of 14 residues. Deletions cut 4 bases from V and 0 bases from J, with 7 bases between. The full variable domain, rest sourced from reference TRBV7-9 and TRBJ1-5, is DTGVSQNPRHKITKRGQNVTFRCDPISEHNRLYWYRQTLGQGPEFLTYFQNEAQLEKSRLLSDRFSAERPKGSFSTLEIQRTEQGDSAMYLCASSSPLSNQPQHFGDGTRLSIL.

The chain combines TRBV4-2 with TRBJ2-1, with TRBD2 identical over 13 bases. V lost 7 bases and J lost 2; bases outside the gene matches: 8. Germline V lookup: CDR1 LGHNA, CDR2 YNFKEQ. There are 17 residues in the CDR3. In DNA, the CDR3 is TGTGCCAGCACCCTAAAGGGGACTAGCGGGGCCTACAATGAGCAGTTCTTC. This codes for CASTLKGTSGAYNEQFF.

This chain connects TRBV5-1 to TRBJ2-2, with TRBD1 as a possible D gene (6 bases). V lost 5 bases, J lost 4 bases, and 12 bases lay in between. The germline V gene has CDR1 SGHRS and CDR2 YFSETQ. CDR3 length: 14 residues. The CDR3 sequence: CASRTGSTTGELFF. The CDR3 nucleotides read TGCGCCAGCAGGACAGGTTCTACCACCGGGGAGCTGTTTTTT.

The chain joins TRBV27 to TRBJ2-7; 7 nucleotides align to TRBD2. CDR3 length: 13 amino acids. The germline V gene encodes CDR1 MNHEY and CDR2 SMNVEV (reference sequence). The V and J ends lost 7 bases and 3 bases, in that order; junction bases with no gene match: 6. CDR3 coding DNA: TGTGCCAGCAAGCAGGGAGGGCTCTACGAGCAGTACTTC. This gives the protein CASKQGGLYEQYF.

This clone was counted between two and nine times. This chain connects TRBV5-4 to TRBJ1-1; 10 bases agree with TRBD1. From germline, CDR1 is SGHNT and CDR2 YYREEE (reference sequence). CDR3 length: 14 residues. V lost 3 bases and J lost 3; bases outside the gene matches: 2. The CDR3 DNA reads TGTGCCAGCAGCTCCGGACAGGGGGACACTGAAGCTTTCTTT. It codes for CASSSGQGDTEAFF.

The chain recombines TRBV25-1 with TRBJ1-4, with a tentative D call TRBD1 (6 bases). V was trimmed by 6 bases and J by 3 bases, leaving 23 bases between them. This CDR3 comprises 18 residues. Per the germline V gene, CDR1 is MGHDK and CDR2 is SYGVNS. The CDR3 here is CASSPSPGQRNSNEKLFF. CDR3 nucleotides: TGTGCCAGCAGCCCGAGCCCAGGACAGCGCAACTCTAATGAAAAACTGTTTTTT.